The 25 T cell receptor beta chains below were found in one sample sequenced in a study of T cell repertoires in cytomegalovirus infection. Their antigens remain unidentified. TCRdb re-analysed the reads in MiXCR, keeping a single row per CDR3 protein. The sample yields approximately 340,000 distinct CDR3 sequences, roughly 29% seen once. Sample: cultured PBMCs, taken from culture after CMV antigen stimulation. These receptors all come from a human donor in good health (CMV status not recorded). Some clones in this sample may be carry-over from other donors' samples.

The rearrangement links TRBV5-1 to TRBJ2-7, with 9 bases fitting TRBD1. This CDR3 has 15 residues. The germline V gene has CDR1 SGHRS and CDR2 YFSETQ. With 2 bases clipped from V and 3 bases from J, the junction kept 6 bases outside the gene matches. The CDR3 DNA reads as TGCGCCAGCAGCTTAACAGGGGGCCCTGACTACGAGCAGTACTTC. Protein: CASSLTGGPDYEQYF.

This CDR3 is CAISESRSLTATNEKLFF. CDR3 nucleotides: TGTGCCATCAGTGAGTCTAGGAGCCTCACCGCAACTAATGAAAAACTGTTTTTT. The V call is TRBV10-3, the J call TRBJ1-4; the D is unclear. V was trimmed by 0 bases and J by 0 bases, leaving 14 bases between them. The CDR3 has 18 amino acids. Germline CDR1 ENHRY, CDR2 SYGVKD.

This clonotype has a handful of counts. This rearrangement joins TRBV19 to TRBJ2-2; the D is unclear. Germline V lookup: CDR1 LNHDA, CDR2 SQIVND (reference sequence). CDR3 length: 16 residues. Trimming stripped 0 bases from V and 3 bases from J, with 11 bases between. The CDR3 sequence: CASSIDAAPYTGELFF. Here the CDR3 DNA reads TGTGCCAGTAGTATAGATGCAGCGCCCTACACCGGGGAGCTGTTTTTT. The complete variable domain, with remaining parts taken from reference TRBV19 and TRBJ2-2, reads DGGITQSPKYLFRKEGQNVTLSCEQNLNHDAMYWYRQDPGQGLRLIYYSQIVNDFQKGDIAEGYSVSREKKESFPLTVTSAQKNPTAFYLCASSIDAAPYTGELFFGEGSRLTVL.

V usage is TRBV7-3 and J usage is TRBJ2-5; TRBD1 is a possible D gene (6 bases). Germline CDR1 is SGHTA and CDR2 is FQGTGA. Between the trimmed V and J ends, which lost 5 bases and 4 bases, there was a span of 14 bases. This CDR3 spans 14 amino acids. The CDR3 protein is CASSPGDRGETQYF. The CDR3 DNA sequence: TGTGCCAGCAGCCCAGGGGATAGGGGAGAGACCCAGTACTTC.

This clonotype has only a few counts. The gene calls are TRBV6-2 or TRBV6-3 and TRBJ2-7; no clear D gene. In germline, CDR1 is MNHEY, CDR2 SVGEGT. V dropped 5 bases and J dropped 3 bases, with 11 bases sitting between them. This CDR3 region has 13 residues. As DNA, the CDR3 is TGTGCCAGCAGTACAGACGCAGGCTACGAGCAGTACTTC. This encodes CASSTDAGYEQYF.

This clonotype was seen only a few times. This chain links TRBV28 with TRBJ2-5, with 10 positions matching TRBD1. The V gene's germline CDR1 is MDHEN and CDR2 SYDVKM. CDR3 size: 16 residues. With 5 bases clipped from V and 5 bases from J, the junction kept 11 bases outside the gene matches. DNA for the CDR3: TGTGCCAGCAGTGACGTAGGGACAGGGGTGGAGGAGACCCAGTACTTC. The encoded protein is CASSDVGTGVEETQYF.

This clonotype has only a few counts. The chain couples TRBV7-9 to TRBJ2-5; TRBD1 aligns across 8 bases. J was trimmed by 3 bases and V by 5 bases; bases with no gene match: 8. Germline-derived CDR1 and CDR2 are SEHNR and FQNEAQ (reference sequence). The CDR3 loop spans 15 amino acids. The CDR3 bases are TGTGCCAGCAGCCCCTGGACAGGGAAGGAAGAGACCCAGTACTTC. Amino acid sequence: CASSPWTGKEETQYF. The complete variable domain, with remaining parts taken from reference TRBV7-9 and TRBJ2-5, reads DTGVSQNPRHKITKRGQNVTFRCDPISEHNRLYWYRQTLGQGPEFLTYFQNEAQLEKSRLLSDRFSAERPKGSFSTLEIQRTEQGDSAMYLCASSPWTGKEETQYFGPGTRLLVL.

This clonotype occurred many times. The CDR3 spells CASRLTGGGGANVLTF. The CDR3 nucleotides read TGTGCCAGCAGGTTGACAGGGGGCGGTGGGGCCAACGTCCTGACTTTC. The chain is built from TRBV7-9 and TRBJ2-6; TRBD1 agrees at 10 bases. The V gene end was trimmed by 6 bases and the J gene end by 3 bases; junction bases not matched to a gene: 5. The CDR3 totals 16 residues. From germline, CDR1 is SEHNR and CDR2 FQNEAQ (reference sequence).

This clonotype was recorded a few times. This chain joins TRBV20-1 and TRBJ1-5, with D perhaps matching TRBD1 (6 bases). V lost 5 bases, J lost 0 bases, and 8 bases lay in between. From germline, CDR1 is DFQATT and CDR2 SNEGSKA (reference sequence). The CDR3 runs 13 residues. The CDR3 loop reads CSARTDSNQPQHF. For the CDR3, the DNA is TGCAGTGCTCGGACAGATAGCAATCAGCCCCAGCATTTT.

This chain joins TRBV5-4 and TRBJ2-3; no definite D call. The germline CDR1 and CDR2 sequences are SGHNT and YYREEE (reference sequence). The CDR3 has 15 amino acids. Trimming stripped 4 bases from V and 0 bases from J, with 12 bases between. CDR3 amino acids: CASSLRETSTDTQYF. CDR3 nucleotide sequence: TGTGCCAGCAGCCTGCGCGAGACTAGCACAGATACGCAGTATTTT.

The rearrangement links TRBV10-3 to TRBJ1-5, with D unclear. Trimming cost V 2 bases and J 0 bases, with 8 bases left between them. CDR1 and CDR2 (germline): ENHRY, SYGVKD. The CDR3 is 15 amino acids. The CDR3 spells CAISERASSNQPQHF. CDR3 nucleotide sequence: TGTGCCATCAGTGAGAGAGCTTCTAGCAATCAGCCCCAGCATTTT.

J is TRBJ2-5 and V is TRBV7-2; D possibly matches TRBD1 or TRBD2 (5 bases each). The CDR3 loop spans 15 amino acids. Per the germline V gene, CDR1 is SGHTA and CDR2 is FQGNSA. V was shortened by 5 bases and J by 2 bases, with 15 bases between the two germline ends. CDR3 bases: TGTGCCAGCAGCCGTACCGGGACGGTACAAGAGACCCAGTACTTC. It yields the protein CASSRTGTVQETQYF.

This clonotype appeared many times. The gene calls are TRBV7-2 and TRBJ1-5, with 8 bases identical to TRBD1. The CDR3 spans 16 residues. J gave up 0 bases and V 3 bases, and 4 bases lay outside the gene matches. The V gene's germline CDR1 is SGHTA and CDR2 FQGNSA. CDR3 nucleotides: TGTGCCAGCAGCTTTTCAGGGGGCCCTAGCAATCAGCCCCAGCATTTT. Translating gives CASSFSGGPSNQPQHF.

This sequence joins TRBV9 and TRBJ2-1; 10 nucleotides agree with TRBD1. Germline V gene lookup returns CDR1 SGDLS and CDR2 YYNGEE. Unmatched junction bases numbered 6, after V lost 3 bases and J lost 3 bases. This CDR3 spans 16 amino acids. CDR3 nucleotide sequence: TGTGCCAGCAGCGAAATGGACAGGGGGGTCTACAATGAGCAGTTCTTC. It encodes CASSEMDRGVYNEQFF.

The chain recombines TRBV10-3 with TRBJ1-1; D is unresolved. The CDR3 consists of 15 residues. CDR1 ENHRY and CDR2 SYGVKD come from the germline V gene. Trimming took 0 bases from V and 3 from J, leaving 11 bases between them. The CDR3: CAISESTRGDTEAFF. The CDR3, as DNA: TGTGCCATCAGTGAGTCGACGCGCGGGGACACTGAAGCTTTCTTT.

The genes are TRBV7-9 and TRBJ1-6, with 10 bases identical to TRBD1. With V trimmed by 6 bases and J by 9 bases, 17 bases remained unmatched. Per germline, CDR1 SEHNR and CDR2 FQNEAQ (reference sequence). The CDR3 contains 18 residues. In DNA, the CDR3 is TGTGCCAGCAGTGCGACAGGGGGCTCACACATTCCCCCTTCACCCCTCCACTTT. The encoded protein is CASSATGGSHIPPSPLHF.

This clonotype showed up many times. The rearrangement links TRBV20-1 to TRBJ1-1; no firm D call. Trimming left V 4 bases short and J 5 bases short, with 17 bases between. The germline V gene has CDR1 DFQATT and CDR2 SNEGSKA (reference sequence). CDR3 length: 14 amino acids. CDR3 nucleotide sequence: TGCAGTGCTACGCGATTGGACGGGTCGACTGAAGCTTTCTTT. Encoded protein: CSATRLDGSTEAFF.

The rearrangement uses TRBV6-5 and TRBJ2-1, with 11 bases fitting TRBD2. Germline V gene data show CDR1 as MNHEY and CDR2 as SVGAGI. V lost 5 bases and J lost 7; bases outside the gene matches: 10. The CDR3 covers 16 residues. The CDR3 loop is CASSRTRLAGGNEQFF. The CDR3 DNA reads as TGTGCCAGCAGTAGGACGAGGCTAGCGGGAGGAAATGAGCAGTTCTTC.

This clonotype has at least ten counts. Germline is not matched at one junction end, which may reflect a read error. CDR3 bases: TGTGCCAGCAGTCCGGGACAGGGAGGGCAGCCCCAGCATTTT. Translating gives CASSPGQGGQPQHF. The gene calls are TRBV5-1 and TRBJ1-5; TRBD1 agrees at 9 bases. CDR1 is SGHRS and CDR2 is YFSETQ in the germline V gene. This CDR3 has 14 amino acids.

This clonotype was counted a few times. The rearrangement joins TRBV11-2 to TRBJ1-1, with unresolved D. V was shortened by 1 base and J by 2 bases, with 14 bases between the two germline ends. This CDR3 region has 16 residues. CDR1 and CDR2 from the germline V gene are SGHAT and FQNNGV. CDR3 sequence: CASSLAREDGNTEAFF. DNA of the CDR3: TGTGCCAGCAGCTTAGCTCGGGAGGACGGCAACACTGAAGCTTTCTTT.

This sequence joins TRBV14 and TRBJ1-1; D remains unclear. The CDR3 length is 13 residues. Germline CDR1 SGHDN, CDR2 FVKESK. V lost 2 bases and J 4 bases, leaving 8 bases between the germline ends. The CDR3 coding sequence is TGTGCCAGCAGCCAATCAAGGGTCACTGAAGCTTTCTTT. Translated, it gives CASSQSRVTEAFF.

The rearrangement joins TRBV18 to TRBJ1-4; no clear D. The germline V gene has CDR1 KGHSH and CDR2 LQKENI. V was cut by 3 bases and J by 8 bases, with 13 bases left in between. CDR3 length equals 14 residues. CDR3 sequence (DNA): TGTGCCAGCTCACCCGGTCAGCATGACGAAAAACTGTTTTTT. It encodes CASSPGQHDEKLFF.

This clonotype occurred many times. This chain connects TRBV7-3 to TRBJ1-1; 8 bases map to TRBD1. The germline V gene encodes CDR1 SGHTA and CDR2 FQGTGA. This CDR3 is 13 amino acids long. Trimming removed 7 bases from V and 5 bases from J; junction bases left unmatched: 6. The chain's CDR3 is CASTQGAGTEAFF. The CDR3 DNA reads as TGTGCCAGCACCCAGGGGGCAGGGACTGAAGCTTTCTTT.

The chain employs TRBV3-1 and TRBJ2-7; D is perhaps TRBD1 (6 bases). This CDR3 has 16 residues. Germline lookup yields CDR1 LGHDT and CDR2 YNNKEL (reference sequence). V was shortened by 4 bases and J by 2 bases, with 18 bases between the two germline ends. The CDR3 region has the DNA TGTGCCAGCAGCCGAATCCTTACAGGGTTCACCTACGAGCAGTACTTC. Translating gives CASSRILTGFTYEQYF.

CDR3 residues: CASSQFPPRSSGRVDTGELFF. As DNA, the CDR3 is TGCGCCAGCAGCCAATTTCCCCCCCGTTCTAGCGGGAGGGTCGACACCGGGGAGCTGTTTTTT. The genes are TRBV4-1 and TRBJ2-2, with 12 bases matching TRBD2. This CDR3 has 21 residues. V was pared by 2 bases and J by 3 bases, with 16 bases of the junction left unmatched. Germline values: CDR1 MGHRA, CDR2 YSYEKL.